The 15 T cell receptor beta chains below come from one sample, sequenced in a study of CD4 T cells in relation to SARS-CoV-2 and coronaviruses. Their recognized antigens are unknown. The unexposed donors gave CD4+ T cells in about 2011-2018, prior to COVID-19. Isolation of CD4+ T cells took place after around 11 days in culture. Method: immunoSEQ multiplex PCR; TCRdb's copy keeps in-frame clones and lacks some. Here the sample spans about 15,000 clones, around 82% being singletons. The sequenced material came from CD4+ T cells from PBMCs, cultured in vitro. All receptors come from a human donor in good health.

This clone was seen a few times. The J gene is TRBJ2-1, the V gene TRBV21-1; TRBD2, the D gene given by the table, was not confirmed from the DNA. TRBV21-1 is described as a pseudogene. This CDR3 has 15 residues. As DNA, the CDR3 is TGTGCCAGCAGCCGATATCGGGACTGGTGCAATGAGCAGTTCTTC. Amino acids: CASSRYRDWCNEQFF.

The rearrangement uses TRBV6-4 and TRBJ2-1; perhaps TRBD1 as D (6 bases). V was pared by 3 bases and J by 3 bases, with 15 bases between. Germline CDR1 MRHNA, CDR2 SNTAGT. The CDR3 runs 16 residues. Here the CDR3 DNA reads TGTGCCAGCAGTGATGGGGGCAGGAGACTCTACAATGAGCAGTTCTTC. The encoded protein is CASSDGGRRLYNEQFF.

The rearrangement links TRBV18 to TRBJ1-5; tentative D call: TRBD1 (6 bases). With 2 bases removed from V and 5 bases from J, the gap between germline ends came to 7 bases. From germline, CDR1 is KGHSH and CDR2 LQKENI. The CDR3 length is 13 residues. In DNA form, the CDR3 reads TGTGCCAGCTCACCAGCAGGGGATCAGCCCCAGCATTTT. The encoded protein is CASSPAGDQPQHF. Together with reference TRBV18 and TRBJ1-5, the CDR3 gives the full variable domain: NAGVMQNPRHLVRRRGQEARLRCSPMKGHSHVYWYRQLPEEGLKFMVYLQKENIIDESGMPKERFSAEFPKEGPSILRIQQVVRGDSAAYFCASSPAGDQPQHFGDGTRLSIL.

V usage is TRBV18 and J usage is TRBJ2-7; maybe TRBD2 (5 bases). V dropped 3 bases and J dropped 0 bases, with 12 bases sitting between them. Germline V gives CDR1 KGHSH, CDR2 LQKENI. The CDR3 extends over 15 amino acids. In nucleotides, the CDR3 is TGTGCCAGCTCACCGCCGGGAACCAGCTCCTACGAGCAGTACTTC. Amino acids: CASSPPGTSSYEQYF.

The chain carries TRBV6-5 and TRBJ2-1; no firm D call. The CDR3 is made up of 13 amino acids. In germline, CDR1 is MNHEY, CDR2 SVGAGI. V dropped 7 bases and J dropped 3 bases, with 10 bases sitting between them. The DNA for the CDR3 is TGTGCCAGCAAAAAGGGAATCTACAATGAGCAGTTCTTC. Translated, it gives CASKKGIYNEQFF.

V gene TRBV20-1 combines with J gene TRBJ2-7, with D perhaps matching TRBD2 (6 bases). The CDR3 has 11 residues. V dropped 6 bases and J dropped 1 base, with 7 bases sitting between them. Germline lookup yields CDR1 DFQATT and CDR2 SNEGSKA (reference sequence). The CDR3 region is CSAGGSYEQYF. The DNA for the CDR3 is TGCAGTGCGGGAGGATCCTACGAGCAGTACTTC.

The chain recombines TRBV28 with TRBJ1-3, with TRBD1 identical over 8 bases. The V and J ends lost 7 bases and 2 bases, in that order; junction bases with no gene match: 4. Germline V gives CDR1 MDHEN, CDR2 SYDVKM. CDR3 length: 14 residues. For the CDR3, the DNA is TGTGCCAGCACCCCGGGACAGGCTGGAAACACCATATATTTT. Protein sequence: CASTPGQAGNTIYF. Complete variable domain (other parts from reference TRBV28 and TRBJ1-3): DVKVTQSSRYLVKRTGEKVFLECVQDMDHENMFWYRQDPGLGLRLIYFSYDVKMKEKGDIPEGYSVSREKKERFSLILESASTNQTSMYLCASTPGQAGNTIYFGEGSWLTVV.

The CDR3 spells CASSPLAGSTDTQYF. The DNA for the CDR3 is TGTGCCAGCAGCCCTCTAGCGGGATCGACAGATACGCAGTATTTT. The chain is built from TRBV11-2 and TRBJ2-3; 9 nucleotides align to TRBD2. The germline CDR1 and CDR2 sequences are SGHAT and FQNNGV. The CDR3 spans 15 residues. With V trimmed by 5 bases and J by 3 bases, 6 bases remained unmatched.

The chain couples TRBV10-3 to TRBJ1-5, with D possibly matching TRBD1 (6 bases). Germline V CDR1 and CDR2: ENHRY, SYGVKD. The CDR3 loop spans 19 amino acids. The V gene lost 3 bases and the J gene lost 0 bases, with 21 bases spanning the gap. DNA of the CDR3: TGTGCCATCAGTGACAATGTGTTCGTATCAGGGGATAGCAATCAGCCCCAGCATTTT. This gives the protein CAISDNVFVSGDSNQPQHF.

This clone was seen only a few times. V is TRBV2 and J is TRBJ2-2, with TRBD2 matching 14 bases. Germline loops: CDR1 SNHLY, CDR2 FYNNEI. V was clipped by 6 bases and J by 6 bases; unmatched bases: 6. The CDR3 covers 16 residues. CDR3: CASSGTSGSLSGELFF. The CDR3 DNA reads as TGTGCCAGCAGCGGGACTAGCGGGAGTTTATCCGGGGAGCTGTTTTTT. Complete variable domain (other parts from reference TRBV2 and TRBJ2-2): EPEVTQTPSHQVTQMGQEVILRCVPISNHLYFYWYRQILGQKVEFLVSFYNNEISEKSEIFDDQFSVERPDGSNFTLKIRSTKLEDSAMYFCASSGTSGSLSGELFFGEGSRLTVL.

This clone was seen a handful of times. The chain couples TRBV28 to TRBJ2-4; D possibly corresponds to TRBD2 (6 bases). V was pared by 1 base and J by 8 bases, with 21 bases between. The CDR3 is 17 amino acids. Germline V CDR1 and CDR2: MDHEN, SYDVKM. CDR3 bases: TGTGCCAGCAGTTTATTCGGCCTGCGGGACGGTATGGACATTCAGTACTTC. The encoded protein is CASSLFGLRDGMDIQYF.

This chain connects TRBV5-8 to TRBJ2-6, with D possibly being TRBD1 (5 bases). Germline lookup yields CDR1 SGHTS and CDR2 YDEGEE. V was cut by 4 bases and J by 2 bases, with 7 bases left in between. This CDR3 has 14 residues. CDR3 bases: TGTGCCAGCAGCCCAGGGACTGGGGCCAACGTCCTGACTTTC. Protein: CASSPGTGANVLTF.

This chain connects TRBV11-2 to TRBJ1-1; D unclear. The CDR3 length is 13 residues. Germline V gene sequence: CDR1 SGHAT, CDR2 FQNNGV. V was clipped by 2 bases and J by 2 bases, with 6 bases between them. In nucleotides, the CDR3 is TGTGCCAGCAGCTTAAGCGCAAACACTGAAGCTTTCTTT. Protein: CASSLSANTEAFF.

DNA for the CDR3: TGTGCCAGCGCACCCGGGACTACGAGTGATGAGCAGTACTTC. Amino acids: CASAPGTTSDEQYF. V usage is TRBV11-1 and J usage is TRBJ2-7; TRBD2 agrees at 7 bases. V gave up 8 bases and J gave up 7 bases; unmatched junction bases: 14. Germline lookup yields CDR1 SGHAT and CDR2 FQDESV (reference sequence). The CDR3 runs to 14 residues.

The CDR3 DNA follows: TGTGCCAGCAGTGAAGGGGCTTCTTCATGGTATGGCTACACCTTC. It translates to CASSEGASSWYGYTF. V usage is TRBV6-1 and J usage is TRBJ1-2, with no clear D. V lost 1 base, J lost 5 bases, and 14 bases lay in between. This CDR3 is 15 amino acids long. The germline V gene has CDR1 MNHNS and CDR2 SASEGT.